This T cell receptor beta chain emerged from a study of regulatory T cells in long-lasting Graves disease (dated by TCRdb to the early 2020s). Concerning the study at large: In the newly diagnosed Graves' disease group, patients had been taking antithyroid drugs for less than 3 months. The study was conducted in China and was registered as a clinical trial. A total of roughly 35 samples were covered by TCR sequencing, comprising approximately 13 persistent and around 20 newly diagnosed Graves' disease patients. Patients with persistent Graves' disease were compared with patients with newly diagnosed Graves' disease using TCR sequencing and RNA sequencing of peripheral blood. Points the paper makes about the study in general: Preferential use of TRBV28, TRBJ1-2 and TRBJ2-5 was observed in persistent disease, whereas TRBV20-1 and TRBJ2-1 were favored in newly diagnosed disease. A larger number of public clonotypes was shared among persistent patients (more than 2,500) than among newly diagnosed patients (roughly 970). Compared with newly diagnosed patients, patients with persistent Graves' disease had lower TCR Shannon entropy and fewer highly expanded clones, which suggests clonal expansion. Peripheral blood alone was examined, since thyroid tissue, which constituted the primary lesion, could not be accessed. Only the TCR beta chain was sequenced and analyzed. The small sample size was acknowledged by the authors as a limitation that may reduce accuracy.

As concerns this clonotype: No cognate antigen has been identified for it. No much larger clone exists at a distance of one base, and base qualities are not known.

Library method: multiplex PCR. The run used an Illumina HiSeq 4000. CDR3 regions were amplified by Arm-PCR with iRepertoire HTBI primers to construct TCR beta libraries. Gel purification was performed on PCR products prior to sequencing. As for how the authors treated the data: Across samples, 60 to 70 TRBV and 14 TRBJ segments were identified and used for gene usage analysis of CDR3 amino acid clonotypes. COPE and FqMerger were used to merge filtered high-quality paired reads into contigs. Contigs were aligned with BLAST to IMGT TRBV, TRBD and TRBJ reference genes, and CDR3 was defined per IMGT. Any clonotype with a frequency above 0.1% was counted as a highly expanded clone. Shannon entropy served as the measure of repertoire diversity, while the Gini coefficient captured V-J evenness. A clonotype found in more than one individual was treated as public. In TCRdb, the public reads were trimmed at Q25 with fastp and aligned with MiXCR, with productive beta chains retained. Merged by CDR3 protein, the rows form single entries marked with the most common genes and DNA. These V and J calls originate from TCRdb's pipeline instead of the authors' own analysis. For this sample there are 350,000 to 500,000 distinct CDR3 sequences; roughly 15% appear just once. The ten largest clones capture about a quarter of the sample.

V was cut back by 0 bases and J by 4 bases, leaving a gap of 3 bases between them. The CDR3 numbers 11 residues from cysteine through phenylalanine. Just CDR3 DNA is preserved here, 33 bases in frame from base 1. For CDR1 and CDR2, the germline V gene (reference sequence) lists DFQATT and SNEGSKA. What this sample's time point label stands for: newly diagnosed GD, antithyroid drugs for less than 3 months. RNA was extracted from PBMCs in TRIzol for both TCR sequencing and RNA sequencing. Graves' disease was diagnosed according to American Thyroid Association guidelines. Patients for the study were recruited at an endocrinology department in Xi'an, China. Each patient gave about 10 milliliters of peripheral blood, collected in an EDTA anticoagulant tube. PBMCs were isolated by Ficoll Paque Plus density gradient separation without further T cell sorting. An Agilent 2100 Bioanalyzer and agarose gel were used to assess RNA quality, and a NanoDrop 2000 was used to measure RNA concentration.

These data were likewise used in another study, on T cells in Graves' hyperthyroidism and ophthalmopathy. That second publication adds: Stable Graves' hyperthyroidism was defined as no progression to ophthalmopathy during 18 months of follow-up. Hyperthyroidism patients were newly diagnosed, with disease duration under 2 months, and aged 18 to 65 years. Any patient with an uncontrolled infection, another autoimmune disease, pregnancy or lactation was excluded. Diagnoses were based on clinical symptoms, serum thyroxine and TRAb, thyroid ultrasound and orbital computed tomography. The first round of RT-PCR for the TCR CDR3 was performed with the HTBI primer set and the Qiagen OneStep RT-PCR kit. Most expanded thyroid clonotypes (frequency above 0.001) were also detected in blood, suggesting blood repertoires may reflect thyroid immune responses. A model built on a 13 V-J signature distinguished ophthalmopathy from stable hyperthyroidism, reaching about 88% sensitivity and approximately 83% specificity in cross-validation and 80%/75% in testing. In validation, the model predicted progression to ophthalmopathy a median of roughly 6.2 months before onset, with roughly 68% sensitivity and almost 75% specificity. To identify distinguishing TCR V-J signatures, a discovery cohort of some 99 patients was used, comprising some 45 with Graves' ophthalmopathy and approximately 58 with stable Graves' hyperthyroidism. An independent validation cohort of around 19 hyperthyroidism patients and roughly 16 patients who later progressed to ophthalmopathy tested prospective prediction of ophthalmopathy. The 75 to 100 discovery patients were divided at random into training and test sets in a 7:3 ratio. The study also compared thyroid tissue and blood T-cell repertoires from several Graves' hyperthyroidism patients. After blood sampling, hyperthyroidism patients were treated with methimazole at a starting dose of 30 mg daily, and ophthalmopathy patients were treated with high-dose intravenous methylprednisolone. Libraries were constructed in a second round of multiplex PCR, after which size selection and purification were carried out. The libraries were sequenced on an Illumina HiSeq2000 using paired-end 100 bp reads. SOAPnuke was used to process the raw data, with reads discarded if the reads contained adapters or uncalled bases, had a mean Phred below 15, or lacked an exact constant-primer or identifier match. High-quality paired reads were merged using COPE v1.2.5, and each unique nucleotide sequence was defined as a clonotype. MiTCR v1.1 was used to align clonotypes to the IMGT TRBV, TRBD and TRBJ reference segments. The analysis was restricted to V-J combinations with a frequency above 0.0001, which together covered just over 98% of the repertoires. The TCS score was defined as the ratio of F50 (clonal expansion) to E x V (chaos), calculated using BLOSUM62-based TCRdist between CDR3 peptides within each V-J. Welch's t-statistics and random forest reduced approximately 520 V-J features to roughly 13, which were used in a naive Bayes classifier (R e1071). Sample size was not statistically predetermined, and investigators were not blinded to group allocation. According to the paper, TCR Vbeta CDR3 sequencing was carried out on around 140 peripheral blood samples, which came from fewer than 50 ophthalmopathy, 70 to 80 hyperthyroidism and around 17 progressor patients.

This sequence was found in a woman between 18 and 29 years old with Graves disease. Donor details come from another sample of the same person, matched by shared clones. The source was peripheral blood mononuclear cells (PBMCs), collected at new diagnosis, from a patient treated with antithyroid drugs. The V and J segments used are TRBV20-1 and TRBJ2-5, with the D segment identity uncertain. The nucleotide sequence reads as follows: TGCAGTGCTAGAGATCGAGAGACCCAGTACTTC. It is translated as CSARDRETQYF.